The rows below give T cell receptor beta chains drawn from one sample of a study of radiotherapy plus CTLA-4 blockade in lung cancer. Only in-frame clones appear in the TCRdb table, and some are missing; sequencing was by immunoSEQ multiplex PCR. The sample lists roughly 66,000 clones, around 83% seen once, with about 4% in the top ten. The material sequenced was peripheral blood, taken from a patient treated with radiotherapy plus ipilimumab. All receptors come from a human donor with non-small cell lung cancer who had a partial response to radiotherapy plus ipilimumab. Each CDR3 is given without its conserved first and last residue. Fields, in order: D gene, J gene, V gene, CDR3 protein. The D gene is left open where the match is weak.

- | TRBJ1-2 | TRBV30 | AFSEADYGYT
TRBD1 | TRBJ2-3 | TRBV7-9 | ASSPTGGEGDTQY
TRBD1 | TRBJ1-3 | TRBV9 | ASSVGQGSGNTIY
- | TRBJ2-3 | TRBV2 | ASSREHADTQY
- | TRBJ2-7 | TRBV19 | ASSPNRDGSTQQY
TRBD1 | TRBJ1-1 | TRBV5-1 | ASSTGQGLNTEAF
- | TRBJ2-5 | TRBV7-2 | ASSFQGGGETQY
- | TRBJ2-5 | TRBV29-1 | SAAGPTQETQY
- | TRBJ2-2 | TRBV5-1 | ASSSGVGELF
- | TRBJ2-7 | TRBV5-5 | ASSLDPGQYVPSHEQY
- | TRBJ2-5 | TRBV19 | ASSVDWEETQY
TRBD1 | TRBJ2-7 | TRBV6-5 | ASSGGTATY
- | TRBJ2-4 | TRBV10-2 | ASSEPVGRTKNIQY